The rows below give T cell receptor beta chains drawn from one sample of a study of blood T cell repertoires in COVID-19. Here immunoSEQ multiplex PCR was the method, and the copy in TCRdb shows in-frame clones only, minus some. The repertoire consists of fewer than 350,000 clones, with 70% to 90% occurring once and the leading ten covering about 12%. The specimen sequenced was peripheral blood. These receptor sequences come from a woman aged 25 to 45 with COVID-19, enrolled during active disease. Each CDR3 is given with its conserved first and last residue. Each record gives: V gene, clone size, J gene, D gene, CDR3 protein, CDR3 DNA. D genes are given only for firm matches. Clone size appears in some rows only: once, few, many, or a class for an expanded clone.

TRBV10-3	NA	TRBJ1-1	NA	CAISESADVTGAFF	TGTGCCATCAGTGAGTCGGCGGACGTGACGGGGGCTTTCTTT
TRBV10-1	NA	TRBJ2-1	TRBD2	CASSARVRLAGYNEQFF	TGCGCCAGCAGTGCTAGAGTTAGGCTAGCGGGTTACAATGAGCAGTTCTTC
TRBV11-3	NA	TRBJ2-3	NA	CASSPTRHGTQYF	TGTGCCAGCAGCCCCACTAGACACGGTACGCAGTATTTT
TRBV11-2	NA	TRBJ2-7	NA	CASSFGGGRYEQYF	TGTGCCAGCAGCTTTGGCGGGGGCCGCTACGAGCAGTACTTC
TRBV19	NA	TRBJ1-2	TRBD1	CASRDQRTAGTANPYGYTF	TGTGCCAGTAGAGATCAAAGGACCGCCGGGACAGCAAATCCCTATGGCTACACCTTC
TRBV28	NA	TRBJ2-1	NA	CASSLARYNEQFF	TGTGCCAGCAGTCTAGCCAGGTACAATGAGCAGTTCTTC
TRBV6-5	few	TRBJ1-2	TRBD1	CASSPDRGANYGYTF	TGTGCCAGCAGTCCGGACAGGGGTGCTAACTATGGCTACACCTTC
TRBV7-9	NA	TRBJ1-2	NA	CASSYAGTDYGYTF	TGTGCCAGCAGCTACGCGGGGACGGACTATGGCTACACCTTC
TRBV19	NA	TRBJ1-1	NA	CASSHLTGSFWSTEAFF	TGTGCCAGTAGCCACCTCACAGGTTCATTTTGGAGCACTGAAGCTTTCTTT
TRBV24-1	NA	TRBJ1-2	NA	CATSSAGDLYGYTF	TGTGCCACCAGCTCGGCAGGGGACCTCTATGGCTACACCTTC
TRBV18	NA	TRBJ1-4	NA	CASSPGGGRDEKLFF	TGTGCCAGCTCACCAGGGGGCGGAAGGGATGAAAAACTGTTTTTT
TRBV7-6	NA	TRBJ2-5	NA	CASSLIIGGRGQETQYF	TGTGCCAGCAGCTTAATCATCGGGGGGAGGGGGCAAGAGACCCAGTACTTC
TRBV20-1	NA	TRBJ2-5	NA	CSVVERETQYF	TGCAGTGTGGTCGAACGGGAGACCCAGTACTTC
TRBV15	NA	TRBJ2-7	TRBD1	CATSRITGTGAEQYF	TGTGCCACCAGCCGTATTACCGGGACAGGCGCCGAGCAGTACTTC
TRBV5-5	NA	TRBJ2-5	TRBD2	CASSSHTRGGNRQETQYF	TGTGCCAGCAGCTCGCATACCCGGGGGGGCAATAGGCAAGAGACCCAGTACTTC
TRBV5-1	few	TRBJ1-2	TRBD1	CASSGQGWDGYTF	TGCGCCAGCAGCGGACAGGGTTGGGATGGCTACACCTTC
TRBV15	NA	TRBJ2-1	NA	CATRRVLVPYNEQFF	TGTGCCACCAGAAGGGTACTAGTCCCCTACAATGAGCAGTTCTTC
TRBV5-4	NA	TRBJ1-2	TRBD1	CASREAGGRYTF	TGTGCCAGCAGGGAGGCAGGGGGCCGGTACACCTTC
TRBV18	NA	TRBJ2-7	NA	CASSPLQGRLGEQYF	TGTGCCAGCTCACCACTTCAGGGGCGCCTAGGGGAGCAGTACTTC
TRBV28	NA	TRBJ2-1	NA	CASSFGDTAYNEQFF	TGTGCCAGCAGTTTTGGGGACACAGCCTACAATGAGCAGTTCTTC
TRBV3-1/TRBV3-2	NA	TRBJ1-3	TRBD1	CASSPRGTASGNTIYF	TGTGCCAGCAGCCCCAGGGGGACAGCCTCTGGAAACACCATATATTTT
TRBV28	NA	TRBJ1-3	TRBD1	CASSEGQGASGNTIYF	TGTGCCAGCAGTGAGGGACAGGGGGCCTCTGGAAACACCATATATTTT
TRBV7-2	NA	TRBJ2-3	NA	CASSMRTSTDTQYF	TGTGCCAGCAGCATGCGGACTAGCACAGATACGCAGTATTTT
TRBV11-2	NA	TRBJ2-4	TRBD1	CASSLDRTGRNIQYF	TGTGCCAGCAGCTTAGATCGGACAGGGAGAAACATTCAGTACTTC
TRBV3-1/TRBV3-2	NA	TRBJ2-3	TRBD1	CASSHSTGVRTQYF	TGTGCCAGCAGCCACTCGACAGGGGTTCGTACGCAGTATTTT
TRBV27	NA	TRBJ2-1	TRBD1	CASSRGTVWNEQFF	TGTGCCAGCAGCCGAGGGACAGTATGGAATGAGCAGTTCTTC
TRBV28	NA	TRBJ2-6	NA	CASTNSGANVLTF	TGTGCCAGCACCAACTCTGGGGCCAACGTCCTGACTTTC